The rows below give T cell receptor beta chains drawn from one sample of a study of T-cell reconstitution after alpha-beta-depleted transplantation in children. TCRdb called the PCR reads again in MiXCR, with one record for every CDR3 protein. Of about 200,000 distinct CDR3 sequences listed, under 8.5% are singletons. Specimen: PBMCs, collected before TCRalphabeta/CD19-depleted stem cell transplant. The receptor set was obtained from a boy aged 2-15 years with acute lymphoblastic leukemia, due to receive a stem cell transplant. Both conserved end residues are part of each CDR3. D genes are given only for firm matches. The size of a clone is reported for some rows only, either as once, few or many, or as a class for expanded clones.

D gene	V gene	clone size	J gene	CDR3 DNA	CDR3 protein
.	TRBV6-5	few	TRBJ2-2	TGTGCCAGCAGTTACGGCGGGGGCCGAACCGGGGAGCTGTTTTTT	CASSYGGGRTGELFF
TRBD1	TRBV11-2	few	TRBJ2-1	TGTGCCAGCAGGCTCGTCGGACAGGGGGCCAACAATGAGCAGTTCTTC	CASRLVGQGANNEQFF
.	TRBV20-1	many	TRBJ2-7	TGCAGTGTCACTCTGCCGCTGGTAAGCTCCTACGAGCAGTACTTC	CSVTLPLVSSYEQYF
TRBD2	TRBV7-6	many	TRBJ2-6	TGTGCCAGCAGCCTTAGCGGGGGCTGGGCCAACGTCCTGACTTTC	CASSLSGGWANVLTF
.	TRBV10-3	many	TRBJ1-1	TGTGCCATCAGTACAGGTAGTATGAACACTGAAGCTTTCTTT	CAISTGSMNTEAFF
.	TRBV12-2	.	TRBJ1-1	TGTGCAAGTCGCTTAGCGCGGGGTTTAAACACTGAAGCTTTCTTT	CASRLARGLNTEAFF
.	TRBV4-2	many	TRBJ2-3	TGTGCCAGCAGCTACACGGGGGTCTCCACAGATACGCAGTATTTT	CASSYTGVSTDTQYF
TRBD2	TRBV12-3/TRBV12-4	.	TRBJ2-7	TGTGCCAGCAGCCCACTAGCGGGGGGCCCAGTGGGCTACGAGCAGTACTTC	CASSPLAGGPVGYEQYF
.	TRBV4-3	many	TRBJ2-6	TGCGCCAGCAGCCAAGAGCAGGGACAAGGGGCCAACGTCCTGACTTTC	CASSQEQGQGANVLTF
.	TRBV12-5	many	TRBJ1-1	TGTGCTAGTGGTTTGGCAAAAGGAGGGGGATCCAAAATGAACACTGAAGCTTTCTTT	CASGLAKGGGSKMNTEAFF
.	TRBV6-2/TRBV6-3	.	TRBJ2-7	TGTGCCAGCCGTAGGGGAATGTACGAGCAGTACTTC	CASRRGMYEQYF
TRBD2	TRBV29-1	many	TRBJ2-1	TGCAGCGCCCTTGGCGGGAGTGTAAATGAGCAGTTCTTC	CSALGGSVNEQFF
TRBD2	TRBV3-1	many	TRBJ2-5	TGTGCCAGCAGCCCCGAACCGGGACTAGTACAAGAGACCCAGTACTTC	CASSPEPGLVQETQYF
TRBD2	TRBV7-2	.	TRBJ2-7	TGTGCCAGCAGCTTACTAGCGGGGGGCCACGAGCAGTACTTC	CASSLLAGGHEQYF
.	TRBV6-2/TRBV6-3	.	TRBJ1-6	TGTGCCAGCAGGACGACAGGTTCTTATAATTCACCCCTCCACTTT	CASRTTGSYNSPLHF
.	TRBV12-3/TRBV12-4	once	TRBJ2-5	TGTGCCAGCAGTTTAGGCCGGACGGTCCAAGAGACCCAGTACTTC	CASSLGRTVQETQYF
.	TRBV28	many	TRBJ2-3	TGTGCCAGCAGTTTTCCACCATACACAGATACGCAGTATTTT	CASSFPPYTDTQYF
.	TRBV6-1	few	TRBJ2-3	TGTGCCAGCAGTGAAGCGTGGGGGGCAGCAGATACGCAGTATTTT	CASSEAWGAADTQYF
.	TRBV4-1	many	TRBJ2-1	TGCGCCAGCAGCCAAGAGACAGCCTACAATGAGCAGTTCTTC	CASSQETAYNEQFF
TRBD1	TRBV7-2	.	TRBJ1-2	TGTGCCAGCAGCGTTGGGACAGGGGGCAAGAATGGCTACACCTTC	CASSVGTGGKNGYTF
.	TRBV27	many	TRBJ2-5	TGTGCCAGCAGTTTCTGGGGCAACCAAGAGACCCAGTACTTC	CASSFWGNQETQYF
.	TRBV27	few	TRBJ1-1	TGTGCCAGCAGTTTAGATACAGCGATGAACACTGAAGCTTTCTTT	CASSLDTAMNTEAFF
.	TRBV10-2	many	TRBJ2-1	TGCGCCAGCAGGACCTACAATGAGCAGTTCTTC	CASRTYNEQFF
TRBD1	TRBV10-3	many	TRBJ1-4	TGTGCCATCGGGGACAGGGCGGACGAAAAACTGTTTTTT	CAIGDRADEKLFF
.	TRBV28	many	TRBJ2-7	TGTGCCAGCAGCCAATGGCCGCGTTGGGGGTCCTACGAGCAGTACTTC	CASSQWPRWGSYEQYF
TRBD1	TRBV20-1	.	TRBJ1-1	TGCAGTGCTAGAGTGGATGACAGGGAGAACACTGAAGCTTTCTTT	CSARVDDRENTEAFF
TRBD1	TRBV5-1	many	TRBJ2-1	TGCGCCAGCAGCTTCGGACAGGGTACCTACAATGAGCAGTTCTTC	CASSFGQGTYNEQFF
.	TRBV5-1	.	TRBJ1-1	TGCGCCAGCAGCTTGGAAGCTATGAACACTGAAGCTTTCTTT	CASSLEAMNTEAFF
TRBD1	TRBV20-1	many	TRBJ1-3	TGCAGTGCTAGTGATGGGACAGGGACGGGAAACACCATATATTTT	CSASDGTGTGNTIYF
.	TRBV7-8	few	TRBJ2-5	TGTGCCAGCAGCTTAGCGATTCGGGAGACCCAGTACTTC	CASSLAIRETQYF
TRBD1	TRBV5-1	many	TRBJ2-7	TGCGCCAGCAGCCTCCAAGGGACAGGAACGTACTTC	CASSLQGTGTYF
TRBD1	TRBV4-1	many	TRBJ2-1	TGCGCCAGCAGCCAATGGGACAGGGCGGGCAATGAGCAGTTCTTC	CASSQWDRAGNEQFF
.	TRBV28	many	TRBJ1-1	TGTGCCAGCAGAACCGGGCACCCAAACACTGAAGCTTTCTTT	CASRTGHPNTEAFF
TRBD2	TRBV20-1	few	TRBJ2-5	TGCAGTGCGTCTACTAGCCGCGGGGGTAAAGAGACCCAGTACTTC	CSASTSRGGKETQYF
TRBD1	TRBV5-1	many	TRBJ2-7	TGCGCCAGCAGCCGCTGGGGACAGGGTATGTACGAGCAGTACTTC	CASSRWGQGMYEQYF
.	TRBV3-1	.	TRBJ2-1	TGTGCCAGCAGCCAAGATCAGATCAGCTCCTACAATGAGCAGTTCTTC	CASSQDQISSYNEQFF
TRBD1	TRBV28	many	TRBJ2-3	TGTGCCAGCAGTTTGGGCCCCACAGGGGTAGAAACAGATACGCAGTATTTT	CASSLGPTGVETDTQYF
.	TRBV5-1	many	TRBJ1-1	TGCGCCAGCAGCTTTAACTCCCAAGGTTATGTTGCTGAAGCTTTCTTT	CASSFNSQGYVAEAFF
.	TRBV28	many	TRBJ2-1	TGTGCCGGAGGTTTGAACAATGAGCAGTTCTTC	CAGGLNNEQFF
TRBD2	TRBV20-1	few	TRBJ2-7	TGCTGTGCTACCTCTCCGACTAGCGGGGCTACCTACGAGCAGTACTTC	CCATSPTSGATYEQYF
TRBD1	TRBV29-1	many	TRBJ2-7	TGCAGCGGGATGGACAGGGCGGGACACGAGCAGTACTTC	CSGMDRAGHEQYF
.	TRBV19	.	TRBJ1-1	TGTGCCAGTAGTATAAGGAACACTGAAGCTTTCTTT	CASSIRNTEAFF
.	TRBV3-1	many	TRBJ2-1	TGTGCCAGCAGCCAAGATCCAGTTGGACAGGGAGGGAATGAGCAGTTCTTC	CASSQDPVGQGGNEQFF
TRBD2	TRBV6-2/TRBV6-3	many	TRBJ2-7	TGTGCGACGCAGCGGGAGTCCACCTACGAGCAGTACTTC	CATQRESTYEQYF
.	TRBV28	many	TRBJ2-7	TGTGCCAGCAGGGGGGGACAGATGAGCTCCTACGAGCAGTACTTC	CASRGGQMSSYEQYF